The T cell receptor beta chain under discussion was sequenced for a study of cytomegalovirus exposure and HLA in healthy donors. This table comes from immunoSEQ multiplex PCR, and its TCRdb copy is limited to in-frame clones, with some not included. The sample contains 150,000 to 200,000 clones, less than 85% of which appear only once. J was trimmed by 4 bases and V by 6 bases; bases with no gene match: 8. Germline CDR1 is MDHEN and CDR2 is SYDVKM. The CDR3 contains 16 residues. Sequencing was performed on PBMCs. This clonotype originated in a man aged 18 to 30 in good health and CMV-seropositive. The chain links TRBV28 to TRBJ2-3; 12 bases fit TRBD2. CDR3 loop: CASSHGLAGIPDTQYF. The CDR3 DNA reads TGTGCCAGCAGCCATGGACTAGCGGGAATACCAGATACGCAGTATTTT.